The 14 T cell receptor beta chains below all came from one sample that was sequenced in a study of control samples from healthy donors and cancer patients. Libraries were prepared by immunoSEQ multiplex PCR; TCRdb keeps only in-frame clonotypes and omits some of them. The table shows about 45,000 clones, with approximately 90% occurring only once. The specimen sequenced was PBMCs. These receptors came from a woman aged 40 to 50 with head and neck cancer.

This chain joins TRBV19 and TRBJ1-1; 8 nucleotides line up with TRBD1. Germline trimming cut 7 bases from V and 1 base from J; bases unmatched to any gene: 8. The CDR3 consists of 15 residues. The germline CDR1 and CDR2 sequences are LNHDA and SQIVND (reference sequence). The CDR3 DNA follows: TGTGCCAGTACCAAACCCGGGACAGGGAACACTGAAGCTTTCTTT. Encoded protein: CASTKPGTGNTEAFF.

The gene calls are TRBV6-5 and TRBJ2-2; 7 nucleotides match TRBD2. Germline assignment: CDR1 MNHEY and CDR2 SVGAGI. This CDR3 comprises 15 residues. Trimming at V came to 0 bases and at J to 6 bases, leaving 4 bases not matched to a gene. CDR3 sequence reads: CASSYSNRGAGELFF. Here the CDR3 DNA reads TGTGCCAGCAGTTACTCGAATCGGGGGGCCGGGGAGCTGTTTTTT.

The chain combines TRBV4-1 with TRBJ1-1, with a tentative D call TRBD1 (6 bases). The germline gives CDR1 MGHRA, CDR2 YSYEKL. The CDR3 length is 16 residues. The V end was cut by 0 bases, the J end by 0 bases, with 11 bases between. CDR3 protein: CASSQEQGRLNTEAFF. The DNA for the CDR3 is TGCGCCAGCAGCCAAGAACAGGGTAGACTGAACACTGAAGCTTTCTTT.

V gene TRBV3-1 (or the pseudogene TRBV3-2) combines with J gene TRBJ1-5, with D perhaps TRBD1 (5 bases). The germline V gene has CDR1 LGHDT and CDR2 YNNKEL (reference sequence). The CDR3 totals 12 residues. V dropped 4 bases and J dropped 9 bases, with 10 bases sitting between them. The CDR3 coding sequence is TGTGCCAGCAGCCTAGGGCAGGGGCCCCAGCATTTT. The encoded protein is CASSLGQGPQHF.

The genes are TRBV30 and TRBJ1-6, with 8 bases lining up with TRBD1. Germline values: CDR1 GTSNPN, CDR2 SVGIG (reference sequence). Germline trimming cut 1 base from V and 8 bases from J; bases unmatched to any gene: 4. The CDR3 loop spans 14 amino acids. In nucleotides, the CDR3 is TGTGCCTGGAGTGGGACAGGGTCGGATTCACCCCTCCACTTT. It codes for CAWSGTGSDSPLHF. Filled out from reference TRBV30 and TRBJ1-6, the complete variable domain reads SQTIHQWPATLVQPVGSPLSLECTVEGTSNPNLYWYRQAAGRGLQLLFYSVGIGQISSEVPQNLSASRPQDRQFILSSKKLLLSDSGFYLCAWSGTGSDSPLHFGNGTRLTVT.

The chain joins TRBV11-2 to TRBJ2-7; D perhaps matches TRBD2 (7 bases). V was trimmed by 2 bases and J by 3 bases, leaving 20 bases between them. This CDR3 is built from 17 residues. The V gene's germline CDR1 is SGHAT and CDR2 FQNNGV. As DNA, the CDR3 is TGTGCCAGCAGCTTAACCCCCTTGGGGGCTAGCGGCTACGAGCAGTACTTC. Protein sequence: CASSLTPLGASGYEQYF.

The rearrangement uses TRBV5-6 and TRBJ1-5, with D possibly TRBD1 on 5 matching bases. The CDR3 totals 14 residues. The ends were cut back, 2 bases at V and 9 bases at J, with 15 bases in the middle. Germline lookup yields CDR1 SGHDT and CDR2 YYEEEE. CDR3 amino acids: CASSFRQTILPQHF. CDR3 coding DNA: TGTGCCAGCAGCTTCCGACAGACAATCTTGCCCCAGCATTTT.

The CDR3 DNA sequence: TGTGCCAGCAGTTTACGAGTCCATATTGAGCAGTTCTTC. Its protein is CASSLRVHIEQFF. The chain couples TRBV28 to TRBJ2-1; D remains ambiguous. Looked up from germline, CDR1 is MDHEN and CDR2 is SYDVKM. There are 13 residues in the CDR3. V was trimmed by 2 bases and J by 9 bases, leaving 11 bases between them.

V usage is TRBV7-3 and J usage is TRBJ2-5; 12 bases agree with TRBD2. The J segment lost 5 bases and the V segment lost 2 bases, leaving 9 bases of the junction unmatched. From germline, CDR1 is SGHTA and CDR2 FQGTGA. There are 17 residues in the CDR3. In nucleotides, the CDR3 is TGTGCCAGCAGCTTAGGCGGACTAGCGGGAACCGTTGAGACCCAGTACTTC. Its protein product is CASSLGGLAGTVETQYF.

The chain combines TRBV6-5 with TRBJ2-2, with 10 bases fitting TRBD1. The V gene end was trimmed by 7 bases and the J gene end by 5 bases; junction bases not matched to a gene: 7. The CDR3 is made up of 15 amino acids. Per the germline V gene, CDR1 is MNHEY and CDR2 is SVGAGI. The CDR3 reads CASTRDRGGTGELFF. The CDR3 region has the DNA TGTGCCAGCACCAGGGACAGGGGAGGAACCGGGGAGCTGTTTTTT.

The chain couples TRBV5-1 to TRBJ1-1; 9 positions agree with TRBD1. This CDR3 contains 17 residues. V was clipped by 0 bases and J by 5 bases; unmatched bases: 11. Looked up from germline, CDR1 is SGHRS and CDR2 is YFSETQ. The CDR3 region is CASSLDRGLDSGTEAFF. DNA for the CDR3: TGCGCCAGCAGCTTGGACAGGGGGCTCGATTCGGGTACTGAAGCTTTCTTT.

The chain has TRBV12-5 and TRBJ1-2; 7 nucleotides align to TRBD1. CDR3 length: 12 amino acids. From germline, CDR1 is LGHNT and CDR2 FRNRAP. The junction had 8 bases not matched to a gene; V was cut back by 2 bases and J by 14 bases. This CDR3 is CASGLSNRGPTF. CDR3 sequence (DNA): TGTGCTAGTGGTTTGTCGAACAGGGGTCCGACCTTC. Together with reference TRBV12-5 and TRBJ1-2, the CDR3 gives the full variable domain: DARVTQTPRHKVTEMGQEVTMRCQPILGHNTVFWYRQTMMQGLELLAYFRNRAPLDDSGMPKDRFSAEMPDATLATLKIQPSEPRDSAVYFCASGLSNRGPTFGSGTRLTVV.

This clone showed up just once. This rearrangement joins TRBV7-9 to TRBJ1-2; D gene uncertain. The V and J ends lost 1 base and 2 bases respectively, with 14 bases between them. CDR1 and CDR2 (germline): SEHNR, FQNEAQ (reference sequence). CDR3 length equals 16 residues. CDR3 DNA: TGTGCCAGCAGCTTAGGCGGCACAGACTTCAACTATGGCTACACCTTC. This sequence encodes CASSLGGTDFNYGYTF.

This CDR3 reads CASILTGTYQPQHF. In DNA form, the CDR3 reads TGTGCCAGCATATTGACAGGGACCTATCAGCCCCAGCATTTT. This rearrangement joins TRBV28 to TRBJ1-5; 7 bases line up with TRBD1. CDR3 length: 14 residues. The V gene end was trimmed by 7 bases and the J gene end by 5 bases; junction bases not matched to a gene: 8. The germline V gene has CDR1 MDHEN and CDR2 SYDVKM.